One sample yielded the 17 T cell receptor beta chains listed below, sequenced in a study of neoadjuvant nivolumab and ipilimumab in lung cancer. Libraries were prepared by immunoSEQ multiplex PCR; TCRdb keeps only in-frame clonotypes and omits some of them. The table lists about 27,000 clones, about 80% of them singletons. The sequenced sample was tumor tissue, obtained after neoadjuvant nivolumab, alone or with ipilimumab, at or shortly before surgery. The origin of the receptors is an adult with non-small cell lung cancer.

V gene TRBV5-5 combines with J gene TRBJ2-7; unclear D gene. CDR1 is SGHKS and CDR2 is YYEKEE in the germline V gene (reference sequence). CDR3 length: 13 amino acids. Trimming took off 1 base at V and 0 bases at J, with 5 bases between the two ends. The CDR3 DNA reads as TGTGCCAGCAGCTTGCGAAGCTCCTACGAGCAGTACTTC. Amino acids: CASSLRSSYEQYF.

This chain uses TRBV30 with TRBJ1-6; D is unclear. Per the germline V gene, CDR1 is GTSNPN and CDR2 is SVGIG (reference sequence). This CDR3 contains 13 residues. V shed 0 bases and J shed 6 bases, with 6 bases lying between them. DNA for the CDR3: TGTGCCTGGAGTGTAGGATCTAATTCACCCCTCCACTTT. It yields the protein CAWSVGSNSPLHF.

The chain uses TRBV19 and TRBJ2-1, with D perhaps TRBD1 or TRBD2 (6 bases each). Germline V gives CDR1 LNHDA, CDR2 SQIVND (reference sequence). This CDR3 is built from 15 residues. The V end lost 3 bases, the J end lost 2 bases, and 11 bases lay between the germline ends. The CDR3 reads CASSMKGGPYNEQFF. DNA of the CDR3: TGTGCCAGTAGTATGAAGGGGGGCCCCTACAATGAGCAGTTCTTC.

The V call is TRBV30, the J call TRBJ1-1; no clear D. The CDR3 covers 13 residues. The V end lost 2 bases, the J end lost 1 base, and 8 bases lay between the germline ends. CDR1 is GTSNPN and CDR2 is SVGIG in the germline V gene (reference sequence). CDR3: CAWSPLRNTEAFF. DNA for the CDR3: TGTGCCTGGAGTCCACTAAGGAACACTGAAGCTTTCTTT.

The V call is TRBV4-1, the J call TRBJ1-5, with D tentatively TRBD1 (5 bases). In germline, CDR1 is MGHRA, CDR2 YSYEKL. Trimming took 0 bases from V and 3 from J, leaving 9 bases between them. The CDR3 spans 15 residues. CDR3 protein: CASSQEARDNQPQHF. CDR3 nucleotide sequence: TGCGCCAGCAGCCAAGAAGCCAGGGACAATCAGCCCCAGCATTTT.

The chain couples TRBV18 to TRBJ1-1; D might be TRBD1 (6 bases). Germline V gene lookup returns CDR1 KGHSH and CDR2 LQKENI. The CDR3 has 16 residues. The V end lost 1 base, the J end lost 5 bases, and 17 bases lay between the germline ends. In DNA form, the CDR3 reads TGTGCCAGCTCACCACAACACATGACAGGTTTAACTGAAGCTTTCTTT. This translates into CASSPQHMTGLTEAFF.

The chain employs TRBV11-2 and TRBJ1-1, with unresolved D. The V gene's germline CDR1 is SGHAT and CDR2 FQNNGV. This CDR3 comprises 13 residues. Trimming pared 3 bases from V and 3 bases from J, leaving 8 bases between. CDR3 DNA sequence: TGTGCCAGCAGCTTGGTGAGGGACACTGAAGCTTTCTTT. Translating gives CASSLVRDTEAFF.

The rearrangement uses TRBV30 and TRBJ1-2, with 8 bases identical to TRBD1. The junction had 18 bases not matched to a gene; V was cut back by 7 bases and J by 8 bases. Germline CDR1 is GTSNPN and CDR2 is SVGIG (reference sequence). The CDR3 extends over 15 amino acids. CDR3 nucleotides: TGTGCCTCTGCCCCATCGGACAGGGTTTTTGGGGGCTACACCTTC. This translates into CASAPSDRVFGGYTF.

This CDR3 is CASTPATGGEQYF. CDR3 nucleotides: TGTGCCAGCACCCCAGCAACAGGGGGCGAGCAGTACTTC. This sequence joins TRBV6-6 and TRBJ2-7; 8 nucleotides match TRBD1. CDR3 size: 13 residues. From germline, CDR1 is MNHNY and CDR2 SVGAGI (reference sequence). J gave up 6 bases and V 7 bases, and 8 bases lay outside the gene matches.

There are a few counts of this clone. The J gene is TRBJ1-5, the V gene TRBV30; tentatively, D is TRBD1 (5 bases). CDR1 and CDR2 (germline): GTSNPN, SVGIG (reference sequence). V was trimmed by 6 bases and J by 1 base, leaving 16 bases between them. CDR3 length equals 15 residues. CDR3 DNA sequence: TGTGCCTGCGCCAAGGGGAGACTCAGCAATCAGCCCCAGCATTTT. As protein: CACAKGRLSNQPQHF.

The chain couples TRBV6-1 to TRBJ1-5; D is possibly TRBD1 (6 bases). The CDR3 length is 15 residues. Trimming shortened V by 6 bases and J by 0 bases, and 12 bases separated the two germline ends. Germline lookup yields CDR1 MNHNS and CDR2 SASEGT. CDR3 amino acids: CASSAQGRSNQPQHF. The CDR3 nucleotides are TGTGCCAGCAGCGCCCAGGGGCGTAGCAATCAGCCCCAGCATTTT.

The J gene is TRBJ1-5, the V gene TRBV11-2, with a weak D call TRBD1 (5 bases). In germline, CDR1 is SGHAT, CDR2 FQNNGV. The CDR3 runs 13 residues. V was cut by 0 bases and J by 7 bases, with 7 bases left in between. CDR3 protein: CASSLDWGQPQHF. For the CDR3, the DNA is TGTGCCAGCAGCTTAGACTGGGGGCAGCCCCAGCATTTT.

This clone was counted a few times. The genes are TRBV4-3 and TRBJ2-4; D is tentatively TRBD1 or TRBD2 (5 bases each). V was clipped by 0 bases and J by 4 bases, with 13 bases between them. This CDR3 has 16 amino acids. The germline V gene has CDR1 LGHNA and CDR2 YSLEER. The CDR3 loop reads CASSQEGRDGKNIQYF. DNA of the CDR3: TGCGCCAGCAGCCAAGAGGGACGTGACGGGAAAAACATTCAGTACTTC.

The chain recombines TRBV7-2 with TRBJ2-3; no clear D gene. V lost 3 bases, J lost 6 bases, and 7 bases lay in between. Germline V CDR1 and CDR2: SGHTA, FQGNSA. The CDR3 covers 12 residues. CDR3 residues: CASSFLGDTQYF. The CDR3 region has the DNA TGTGCCAGCAGCTTTCTTGGCGATACGCAGTATTTT. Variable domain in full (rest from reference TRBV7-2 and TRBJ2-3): GAGVSQSPSNKVTEKGKDVELRCDPISGHTALYWYRQSLGQGLEFLIYFQGNSAPDKSGLPSDRFSAERTGGSVSTLTIQRTQQEDSAVYLCASSFLGDTQYFGPGTRLTVL.

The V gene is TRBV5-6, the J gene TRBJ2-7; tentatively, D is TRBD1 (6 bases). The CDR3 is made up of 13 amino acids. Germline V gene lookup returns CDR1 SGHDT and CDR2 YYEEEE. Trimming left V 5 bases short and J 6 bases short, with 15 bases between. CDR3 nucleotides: TGTGCCAGCAGTCAAACACGGGACACCGAGCAGTACTTC. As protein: CASSQTRDTEQYF.

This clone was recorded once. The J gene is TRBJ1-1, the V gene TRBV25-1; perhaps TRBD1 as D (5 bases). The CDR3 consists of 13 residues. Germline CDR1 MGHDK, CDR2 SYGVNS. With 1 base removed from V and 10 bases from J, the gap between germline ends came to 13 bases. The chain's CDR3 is CASSEFSGRVAFF. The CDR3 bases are TGTGCCAGCAGTGAATTTTCGGGCAGGGTAGCTTTCTTT.

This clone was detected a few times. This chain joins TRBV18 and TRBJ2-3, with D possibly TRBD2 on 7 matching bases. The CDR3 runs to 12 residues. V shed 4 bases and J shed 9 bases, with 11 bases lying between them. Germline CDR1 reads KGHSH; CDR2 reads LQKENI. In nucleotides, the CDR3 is TGTGCCAGCTCACTACAGGGAGGGACGCAGTATTTT. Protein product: CASSLQGGTQYF.